Detailed here is one TCR beta chain. Its antigen is not identified. The data were obtained in a study of a mutant IDH1 vaccine in newly diagnosed glioma. Between the trimmed V and J ends, which lost 0 bases and 11 bases, there was a span of 11 bases. CDR1 and CDR2 (germline): GTSNPN, SVGIG (reference sequence). The CDR3 is 12 residues long. Time point here: week 11, during vaccination. Topical imiquimod was applied with each vaccine dose, which held 300 ug of mutant IDH1 20-mer peptide. This table comes from immunoSEQ multiplex PCR, and its TCRdb copy is limited to in-frame clones, with some not included. The repertoire consists of 50,000 to 65,000 clones, with about 91% occurring once and the leading ten covering under 2.5%.

The sequence derives from a man aged 45-65 years with glioma. The chain links TRBV30 to TRBJ2-1, with D maybe TRBD1 (6 bases). The sample in question was PBMCs, obtained from a glioma patient whose treatment included an IDH1 peptide vaccine. The CDR3 region is CAWSVRDTKQFF. In nucleotides, the CDR3 is TGTGCCTGGAGTGTACGGGACACCAAGCAGTTCTTC.